The clone carrying this TCR beta chain showed up just a few times. As yet, its antigen is unknown. The sample belongs to a study of cytomegalovirus exposure and HLA in healthy donors. Notes on the study in general: As was reported, the classifier diagnosed cytomegalovirus status with high specificity and sensitivity. V- and J-gene trimming in TCR beta was tied to a missense DCLRE1C variant by an analysis performed later.

The PCR used 60 Vbeta and 13 Jbeta primers. Only in-frame clones appear in the TCRdb table, and some are missing; sequencing was by immunoSEQ multiplex PCR. Among about 150,000 clones, 70% to 80% were seen once, and the ten largest hold about 8.3%. Sequenced: PBMCs. The clonotype comes from a young man in good health and CMV-seropositive.

CDR3 amino acids: CASSFKRGSHHGYTF. CDR3 bases: TGCGCCAGCAGCTTTAAGAGGGGGTCTCATCATGGCTACACCTTC. The chain couples TRBV5-1 to TRBJ1-2; a possible D gene is TRBD1 (6 bases). Per the germline V gene, CDR1 is SGHRS and CDR2 is YFSETQ. The CDR3 is 15 amino acids. Trimming took 2 bases from V and 6 from J, leaving 17 bases between them.